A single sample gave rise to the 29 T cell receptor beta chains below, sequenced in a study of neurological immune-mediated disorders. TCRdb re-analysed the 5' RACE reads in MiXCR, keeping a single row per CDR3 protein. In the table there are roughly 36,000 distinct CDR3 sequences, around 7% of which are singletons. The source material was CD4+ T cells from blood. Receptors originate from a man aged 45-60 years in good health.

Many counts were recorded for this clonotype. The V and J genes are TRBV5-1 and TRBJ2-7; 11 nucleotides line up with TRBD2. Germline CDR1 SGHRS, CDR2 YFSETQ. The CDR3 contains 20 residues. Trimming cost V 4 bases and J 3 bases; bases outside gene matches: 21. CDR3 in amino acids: CASSEGIQNAGGTSGYEQYF. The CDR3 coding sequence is TGCGCCAGCAGCGAAGGTATCCAAAACGCAGGGGGGACTAGCGGCTACGAGCAGTACTTC.

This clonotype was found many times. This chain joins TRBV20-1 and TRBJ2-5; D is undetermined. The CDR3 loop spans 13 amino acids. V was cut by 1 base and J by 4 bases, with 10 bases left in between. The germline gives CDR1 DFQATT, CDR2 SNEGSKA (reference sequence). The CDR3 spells CSARAGLRETQYF. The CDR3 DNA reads TGCAGTGCTAGAGCAGGTCTTAGAGAGACCCAGTACTTC.

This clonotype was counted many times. The CDR3 coding sequence is TGCGCCAGCAGCTTGGGCCATAGGGACACCACGGGAGCTTTCTTT. Amino acids: CASSLGHRDTTGAFF. This chain joins TRBV5-1 and TRBJ1-1; a possible D gene is TRBD1 (6 bases). The germline CDR1 and CDR2 sequences are SGHRS and YFSETQ. V lost 0 bases, J lost 10 bases, and 19 bases lay in between. This CDR3 contains 15 residues.

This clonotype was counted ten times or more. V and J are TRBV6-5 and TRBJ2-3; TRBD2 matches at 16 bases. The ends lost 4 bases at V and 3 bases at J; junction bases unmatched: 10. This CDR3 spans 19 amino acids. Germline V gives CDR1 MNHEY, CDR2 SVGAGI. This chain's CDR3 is CASSSGLAGGLGGTDTQYF. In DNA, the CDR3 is TGTGCCAGCAGTTCGGGACTAGCGGGAGGGCTAGGAGGAACAGATACGCAGTATTTT.

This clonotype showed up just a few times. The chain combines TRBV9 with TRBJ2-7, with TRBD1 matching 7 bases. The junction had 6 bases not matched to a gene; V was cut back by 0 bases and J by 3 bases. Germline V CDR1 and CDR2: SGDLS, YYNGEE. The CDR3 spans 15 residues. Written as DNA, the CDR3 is TGTGCCAGCAGCGTAGGGTCCCGACAGGGCTACGAGCAGTACTTC. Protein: CASSVGSRQGYEQYF.

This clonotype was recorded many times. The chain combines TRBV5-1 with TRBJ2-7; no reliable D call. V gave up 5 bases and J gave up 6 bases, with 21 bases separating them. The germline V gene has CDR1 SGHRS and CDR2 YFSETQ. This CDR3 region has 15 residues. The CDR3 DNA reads TGCGCCAGCAGTCCCATGGGGTTTCTCACCTCCGAGCAGTACTTC. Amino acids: CASSPMGFLTSEQYF.

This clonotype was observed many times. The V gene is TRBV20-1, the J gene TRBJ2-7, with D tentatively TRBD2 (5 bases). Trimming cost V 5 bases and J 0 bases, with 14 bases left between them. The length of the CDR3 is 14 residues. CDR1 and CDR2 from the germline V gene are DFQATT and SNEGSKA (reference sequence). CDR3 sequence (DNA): TGCAGTGCTCCGAAGGACTTGAGCTCCTACGAGCAGTACTTC. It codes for CSAPKDLSSYEQYF.

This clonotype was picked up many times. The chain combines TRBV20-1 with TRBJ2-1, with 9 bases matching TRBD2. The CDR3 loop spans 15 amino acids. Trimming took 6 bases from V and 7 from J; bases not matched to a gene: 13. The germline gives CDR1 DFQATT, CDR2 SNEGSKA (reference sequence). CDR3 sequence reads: CSAIAGIAGVNEQFF. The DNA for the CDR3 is TGCAGTGCAATAGCAGGAATAGCGGGAGTTAATGAGCAGTTCTTC.

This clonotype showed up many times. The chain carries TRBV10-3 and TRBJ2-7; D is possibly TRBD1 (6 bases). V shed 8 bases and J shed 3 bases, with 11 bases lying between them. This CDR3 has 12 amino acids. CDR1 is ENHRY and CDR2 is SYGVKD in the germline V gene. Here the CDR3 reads CAIGGRFYEQYF. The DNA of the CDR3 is TGTGCCATCGGGGGCAGGTTCTACGAGCAGTACTTC.

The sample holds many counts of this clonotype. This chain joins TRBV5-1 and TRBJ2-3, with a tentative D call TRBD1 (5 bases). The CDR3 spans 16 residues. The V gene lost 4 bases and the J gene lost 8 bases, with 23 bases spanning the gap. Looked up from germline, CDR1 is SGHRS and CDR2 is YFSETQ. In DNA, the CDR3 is TGCGCCAGCAGCCTAGAAAGGAGCTCCAATGGGGCTACGCAGTATTTT. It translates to CASSLERSSNGATQYF.

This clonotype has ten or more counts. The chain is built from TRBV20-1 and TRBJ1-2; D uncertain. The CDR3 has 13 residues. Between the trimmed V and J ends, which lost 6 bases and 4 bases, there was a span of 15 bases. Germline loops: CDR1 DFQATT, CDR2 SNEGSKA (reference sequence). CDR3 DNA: TGCAGTGCCGGAGGGCAGTACATCTATGGCTACACCTTC. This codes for CSAGGQYIYGYTF.

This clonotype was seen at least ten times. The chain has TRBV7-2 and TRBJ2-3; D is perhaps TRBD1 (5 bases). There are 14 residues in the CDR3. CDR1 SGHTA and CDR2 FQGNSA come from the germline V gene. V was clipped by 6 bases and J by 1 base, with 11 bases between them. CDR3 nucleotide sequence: TGTGCCAGCAGGCCAGGGTTCGGCACAGATACGCAGTATTTT. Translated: CASRPGFGTDTQYF.

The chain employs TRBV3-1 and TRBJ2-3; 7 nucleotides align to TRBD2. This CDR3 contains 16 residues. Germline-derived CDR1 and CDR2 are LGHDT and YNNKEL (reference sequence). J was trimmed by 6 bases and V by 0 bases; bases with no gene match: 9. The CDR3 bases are TGTGCCAGCAGCCAAGATTCGCGGGAGAGTCAGGATACGCAGTATTTT. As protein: CASSQDSRESQDTQYF.

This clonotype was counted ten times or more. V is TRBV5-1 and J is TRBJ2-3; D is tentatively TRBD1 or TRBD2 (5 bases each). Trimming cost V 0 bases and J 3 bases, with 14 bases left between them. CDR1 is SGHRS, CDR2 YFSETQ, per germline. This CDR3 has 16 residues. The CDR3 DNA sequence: TGCGCCAGCAGCTTGGACCCGGGACCGGGTACAGATACGCAGTATTTT. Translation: CASSLDPGPGTDTQYF.

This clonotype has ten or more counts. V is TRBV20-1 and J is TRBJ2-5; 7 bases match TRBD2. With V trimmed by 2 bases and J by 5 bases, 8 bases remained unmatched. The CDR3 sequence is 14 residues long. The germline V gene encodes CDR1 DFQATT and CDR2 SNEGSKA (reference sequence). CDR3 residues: CSARRGSGRETQYF. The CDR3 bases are TGCAGTGCTAGACGCGGGAGTGGAAGGGAGACCCAGTACTTC.

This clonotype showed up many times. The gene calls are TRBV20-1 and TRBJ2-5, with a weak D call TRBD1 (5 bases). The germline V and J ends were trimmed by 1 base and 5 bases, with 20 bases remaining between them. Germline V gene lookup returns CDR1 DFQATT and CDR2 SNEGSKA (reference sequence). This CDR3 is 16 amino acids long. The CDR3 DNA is TGCAGTGCTAGAGGGAGCGCAAGGGGCCCATCCGAGACCCAGTACTTC. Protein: CSARGSARGPSETQYF.

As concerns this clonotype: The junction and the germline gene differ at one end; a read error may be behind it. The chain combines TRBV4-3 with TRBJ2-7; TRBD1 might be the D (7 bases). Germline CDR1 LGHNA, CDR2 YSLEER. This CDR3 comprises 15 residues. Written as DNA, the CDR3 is TGCGCCAGCAGCCGCTCAGGGGGGCAGACCTACGAGCATTACTTC. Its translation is CASSRSGGQTYEHYF.

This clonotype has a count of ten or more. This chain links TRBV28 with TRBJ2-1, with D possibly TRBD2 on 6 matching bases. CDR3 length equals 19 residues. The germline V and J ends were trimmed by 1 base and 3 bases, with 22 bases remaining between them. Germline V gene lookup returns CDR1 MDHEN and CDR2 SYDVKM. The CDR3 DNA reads TGTGCCAGCAGTTTATTACGCCAAACTGACGGGAGAGACTACAATGAGCAGTTCTTC. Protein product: CASSLLRQTDGRDYNEQFF.

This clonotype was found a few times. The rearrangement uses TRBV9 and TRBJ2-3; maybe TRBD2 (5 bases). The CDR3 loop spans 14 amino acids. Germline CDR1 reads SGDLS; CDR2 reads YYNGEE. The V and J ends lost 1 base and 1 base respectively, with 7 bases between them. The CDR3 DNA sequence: TGTGCCAGCAGCGTAAGCGGTCGCACAGATACGCAGTATTTT. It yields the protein CASSVSGRTDTQYF.

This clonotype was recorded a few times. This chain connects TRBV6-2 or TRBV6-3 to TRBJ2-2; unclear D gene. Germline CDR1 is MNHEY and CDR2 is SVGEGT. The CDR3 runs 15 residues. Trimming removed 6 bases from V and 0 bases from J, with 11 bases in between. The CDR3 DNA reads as TGTGCCAGCAGGGTGCGGACGACGAACACCGGGGAGCTGTTTTTT. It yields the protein CASRVRTTNTGELFF.

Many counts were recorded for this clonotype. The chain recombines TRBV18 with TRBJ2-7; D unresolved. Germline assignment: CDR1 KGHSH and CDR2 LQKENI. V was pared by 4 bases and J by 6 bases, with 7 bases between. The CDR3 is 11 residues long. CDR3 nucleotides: TGTGCCAGCTCACTGCAGGTCGAGCAGTACTTC. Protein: CASSLQVEQYF.

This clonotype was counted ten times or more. CDR3 in DNA: TGTGCCAGTCAAGGGAACAGCGGATCACCCCTCCACTTT. As protein: CASQGNSGSPLHF. The chain joins TRBV6-6 to TRBJ1-6; D unresolved. The CDR3 length is 13 residues. Germline loops: CDR1 MNHNY, CDR2 SVGAGI (reference sequence). V was shortened by 9 bases and J by 10 bases, with 16 bases between the two germline ends.

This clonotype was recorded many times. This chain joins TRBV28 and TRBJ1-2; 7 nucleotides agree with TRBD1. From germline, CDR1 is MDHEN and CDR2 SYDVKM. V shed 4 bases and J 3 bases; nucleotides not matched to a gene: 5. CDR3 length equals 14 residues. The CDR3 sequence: CASSSPTGYYGYTF. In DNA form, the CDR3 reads TGTGCCAGCAGTTCCCCGACAGGGTACTATGGCTACACCTTC.

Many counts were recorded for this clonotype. CDR3 sequence (DNA): TGTGCCAGCAGCCAGACCGGGACTTTCAGCTCCTACGAGCAGTACTTC. Encoded protein: CASSQTGTFSSYEQYF. J is TRBJ2-7 and V is TRBV3-1; D might be TRBD2 (6 bases). This CDR3 has 16 residues. Germline V gene lookup returns CDR1 LGHDT and CDR2 YNNKEL (reference sequence). V was shortened by 3 bases and J by 0 bases, with 15 bases between the two germline ends.

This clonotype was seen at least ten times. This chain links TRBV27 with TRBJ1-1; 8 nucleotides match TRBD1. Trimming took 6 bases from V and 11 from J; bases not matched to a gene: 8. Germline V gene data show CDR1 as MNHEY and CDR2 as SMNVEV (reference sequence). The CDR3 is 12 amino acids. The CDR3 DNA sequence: TGTGCCAGCAGACGATCAGGGGGCGCGGCTTTCTTT. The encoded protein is CASRRSGGAAFF.

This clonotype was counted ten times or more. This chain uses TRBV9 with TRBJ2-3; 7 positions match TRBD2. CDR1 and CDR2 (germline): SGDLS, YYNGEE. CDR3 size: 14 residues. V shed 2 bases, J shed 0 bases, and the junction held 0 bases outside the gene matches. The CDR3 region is CASSVSGSTDTQYF. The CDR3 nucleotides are TGTGCCAGCAGCGTTAGCGGGAGCACAGATACGCAGTATTTT.

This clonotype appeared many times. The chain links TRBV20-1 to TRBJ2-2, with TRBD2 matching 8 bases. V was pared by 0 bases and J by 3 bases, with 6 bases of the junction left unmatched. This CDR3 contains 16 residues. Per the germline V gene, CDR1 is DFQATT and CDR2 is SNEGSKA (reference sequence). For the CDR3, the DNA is TGCAGTGCTAGAGACCCCAGCGGGAGCTACACCGGGGAGCTGTTTTTT. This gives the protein CSARDPSGSYTGELFF.

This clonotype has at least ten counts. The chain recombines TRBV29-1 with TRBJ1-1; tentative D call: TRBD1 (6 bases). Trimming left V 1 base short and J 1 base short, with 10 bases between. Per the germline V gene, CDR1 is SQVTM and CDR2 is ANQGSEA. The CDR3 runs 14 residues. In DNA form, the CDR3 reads TGCAGCGTTGAAGTGCAGGGGAAGAACACTGAAGCTTTCTTT. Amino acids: CSVEVQGKNTEAFF.

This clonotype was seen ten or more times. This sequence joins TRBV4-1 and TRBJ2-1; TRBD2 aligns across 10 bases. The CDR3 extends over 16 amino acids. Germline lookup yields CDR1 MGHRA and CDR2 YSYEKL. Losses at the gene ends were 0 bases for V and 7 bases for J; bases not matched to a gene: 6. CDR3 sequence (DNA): TGCGCCAGCAGCCAAGAGGGGCTAGCGGGAGTAAATGAGCAGTTCTTC. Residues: CASSQEGLAGVNEQFF.